What follows are 30 T cell receptor beta chains derived from one specimen sequenced in a study of identical twins. MiXCR, run by TCRdb on the 5' RACE reads, gives a single entry per CDR3 protein. Of some 760,000 distinct CDR3 sequences in the sample, approximately 18% were seen once. The data were also submitted as part of a second study, on T cells expressing NK-cell markers.

Input material: PBMCs. These receptors all stem from a woman under 30 in good health.

This chain uses TRBV12-3 or TRBV12-4 with TRBJ2-1; 7 bases fit TRBD2. This CDR3 has 13 residues. After removal of 7 bases from V and 8 bases from J, the junction contained 8 bases not matched to a gene. The CDR3 DNA follows: TGTGCCAGCAACCGACTAGCAGGCGATGAGCAGTTCTTC. Amino acids: CASNRLAGDEQFF.

The chain carries TRBV29-1 and TRBJ2-2, with 7 bases that match TRBD1. J lost 6 bases, V lost 8 bases, and 9 bases had no gene match. The germline V gene has CDR1 SQVTM and CDR2 ANQGSEA. CDR3 size: 13 residues. CDR3 amino acids: CSTGAAMSGELFF. CDR3 nucleotide sequence: TGCAGCACAGGGGCGGCTATGTCCGGGGAGCTGTTTTTT.

In this sample, this clonotype turned up once. The chain carries TRBV4-2 and TRBJ1-4, with unresolved D. Germline-derived CDR1 and CDR2 are LGHNA and YNFKEQ. The germline V and J ends were trimmed by 0 bases and 8 bases, with 13 bases remaining between them. The CDR3 consists of 15 residues. CDR3 DNA sequence: TGTGCCAGCAGCCAAGAGAGCGGGAGAGGGGAAAAACTGTTTTTT. Amino acids: CASSQESGRGEKLFF.

J is TRBJ2-1 and V is TRBV20-1; 8 bases fit TRBD2. Trimming at V came to 1 base and at J to 9 bases, leaving 8 bases not matched to a gene. Germline assignment: CDR1 DFQATT and CDR2 SNEGSKA (reference sequence). CDR3 length equals 14 residues. The CDR3 region has the DNA TGCAGTGCTAGAGGCCGGGGGGGCTTGCCTGAGCAGTTCTTC. Protein sequence: CSARGRGGLPEQFF.

This clonotype was recorded a few times. The chain couples TRBV9 to TRBJ2-7, with unresolved D. Per germline, CDR1 SGDLS and CDR2 YYNGEE. The V end lost 4 bases, the J end lost 0 bases, and 11 bases lay between the germline ends. CDR3 length equals 14 residues. As DNA, the CDR3 is TGTGCCAGCAGCCCGCACAGTGACTCCTACGAGCAGTACTTC. Translated: CASSPHSDSYEQYF.

This chain links TRBV4-3 with TRBJ2-3; 8 bases agree with TRBD2. This CDR3 is built from 16 residues. The trim removed 0 bases at V and 9 bases at J, leaving 11 bases unmatched. In germline, CDR1 is LGHNA, CDR2 YSLEER. The CDR3 DNA reads TGCGCCAGCAGCCAAGAGGGGCTAGCGGGTTACCGAACGCAGTATTTT. Residues: CASSQEGLAGYRTQYF.

The table lists this clonotype with a few counts. The chain recombines TRBV3-1 with TRBJ2-2, with 10 bases matching TRBD2. The CDR3 is 16 amino acids. Trimming took 3 bases from V and 4 from J; bases not matched to a gene: 5. The germline V gene encodes CDR1 LGHDT and CDR2 YNNKEL (reference sequence). In DNA form, the CDR3 reads TGTGCCAGCAGCCACGAAGCGGGAGGGGGCACCGGGGAGCTGTTTTTT. Translated: CASSHEAGGGTGELFF.

This clonotype came up a few times. The chain is built from TRBV6-2 or TRBV6-3 and TRBJ2-7; D call uncertain. Trimming stripped 0 bases from V and 0 bases from J, with 12 bases between. Germline CDR1 MNHEY, CDR2 SVGEGT. The CDR3 spans 16 residues. The CDR3 protein is CASSYSSWVGSYEQYF. Written as DNA, the CDR3 is TGTGCCAGCAGTTACTCGAGCTGGGTTGGCTCCTACGAGCAGTACTTC.

This clonotype was recorded many times. This chain connects TRBV12-3 or TRBV12-4 to TRBJ1-1; 9 bases agree with TRBD1. This CDR3 has 14 amino acids. V was clipped by 5 bases and J by 4 bases; unmatched bases: 5. The CDR3 DNA follows: TGTGCCAGCAGTCCGGGACAGGGCTCCACTGAAGCTTTCTTT. Its protein is CASSPGQGSTEAFF.

Only a few counts were recorded for this clonotype. The gene calls are TRBV20-1 and TRBJ2-3; the D gene is possibly TRBD2 (6 bases). The V and J ends lost 0 bases and 2 bases respectively, with 15 bases between them. The CDR3 spans 16 residues. Germline loops: CDR1 DFQATT, CDR2 SNEGSKA (reference sequence). CDR3 in amino acids: CSARDLRDFPTDTQYF. The CDR3 coding sequence is TGCAGTGCTAGAGATCTCCGGGACTTCCCCACAGATACGCAGTATTTT.

The CDR3 DNA follows: TGTGCCACCAGCAGACACCCCCGGGACCGAGGCCCCACAGATACGCAGTATTTT. Translated, it gives CATSRHPRDRGPTDTQYF. V and J are TRBV15 and TRBJ2-3, with D possibly being TRBD1 or TRBD2 (5 bases each). V was cut by 2 bases and J by 2 bases, with 20 bases left in between. The CDR3 runs to 18 residues. Germline V CDR1 and CDR2: LNHNV, YYDKDF (reference sequence). The variable domain in full, completed from reference TRBV15 and TRBJ2-3, reads DAMVIQNPRYQVTQFGKPVTLSCSQTLNHNVMYWYQQKSSQAPKLLFHYYDKDFNNEADTPDNFQSRRPNTSFCFLDIRSPGLGDTAMYLCATSRHPRDRGPTDTQYFGPGTRLTVL.

In this sample, this clonotype turned up a few times. The J gene is TRBJ1-4, the V gene TRBV4-3, with D perhaps matching TRBD1 (6 bases). The V end was cut by 8 bases, the J end by 4 bases, with 11 bases between. The CDR3 runs 13 residues. The germline CDR1 and CDR2 sequences are LGHNA and YSLEER. The CDR3 bases are TGCGCCAGCGCGGGACACGTTAATGAAAAACTGTTTTTT. This sequence encodes CASAGHVNEKLFF.

The chain couples TRBV7-9 to TRBJ1-5; 8 nucleotides align to TRBD1. There are 16 residues in the CDR3. Germline V gives CDR1 SEHNR, CDR2 FQNEAQ (reference sequence). Trimming cost V 4 bases and J 2 bases; bases outside gene matches: 7. This CDR3 reads CASSYQGASGNQPQHF. In nucleotides, the CDR3 is TGTGCCAGCAGCTATCAGGGGGCTAGCGGCAATCAGCCCCAGCATTTT.

This rearrangement joins TRBV2 to TRBJ2-5; TRBD1 matches 8 bases. Germline V gene data show CDR1 as SNHLY and CDR2 as FYNNEI. The CDR3 sequence is 12 residues long. Unmatched junction bases numbered 5, after V lost 8 bases and J lost 6 bases. Here the CDR3 DNA reads TGTGCCAGCGGATCAGGGGGCAAGACCCAGTACTTC. Translation gives CASGSGGKTQYF.

The chain is built from TRBV6-2 or TRBV6-3 and TRBJ2-3; 14 bases match TRBD2. The CDR3 contains 20 residues. Germline V CDR1 and CDR2: MNHEY, SVGEGT. Losses at the gene ends were 0 bases for V and 6 bases for J; bases not matched to a gene: 14. The CDR3 reads CASSYSDPGLAGGGSDTQYF. The CDR3 coding sequence is TGTGCCAGCAGTTACTCCGACCCCGGACTAGCGGGAGGAGGGTCGGATACGCAGTATTTT.

The chain joins TRBV29-1 to TRBJ2-2; a weak D match, TRBD2 (6 bases). Between the trimmed V and J ends, which lost 7 bases and 6 bases, there was a span of 15 bases. CDR1 is SQVTM, CDR2 ANQGSEA, per germline. This CDR3 is built from 13 residues. The CDR3 sequence is CSATYGGSGELFF. In DNA form, the CDR3 reads TGCAGCGCCACATACGGGGGTTCCGGGGAGCTGTTTTTT.

The rearrangement joins TRBV5-1 to TRBJ2-3; D is undetermined. Trimming took off 7 bases at V and 1 base at J, with 10 bases between the two ends. This CDR3 is 13 amino acids long. Germline assignment: CDR1 SGHRS and CDR2 YFSETQ. In nucleotides, the CDR3 is TGCGCCAGCGCCCCTGGGGGCACAGATACGCAGTATTTT. Amino acids: CASAPGGTDTQYF.

This chain links TRBV29-1 with TRBJ2-3; D gene uncertain. Germline lookup yields CDR1 SQVTM and CDR2 ANQGSEA. The CDR3 contains 13 residues. V was clipped by 7 bases and J by 5 bases, with 16 bases between them. DNA for the CDR3: TGCAGCGCAGAACCTAAATGGGGAGATACGCAGTATTTT. It codes for CSAEPKWGDTQYF.

The chain employs TRBV20-1 and TRBJ2-3; D is unclear. Trimming stripped 2 bases from V and 7 bases from J, with 19 bases between. This CDR3 spans 15 amino acids. In germline, CDR1 is DFQATT, CDR2 SNEGSKA (reference sequence). The DNA for the CDR3 is TGCAGTGCTAGAATACCTTTACTGCCTGAACATACGCAGTATTTT. It translates to CSARIPLLPEHTQYF.

In this sample, this clonotype turned up many times. V is TRBV12-3 or TRBV12-4 and J is TRBJ2-5; D gene uncertain. The CDR3 is made up of 11 amino acids. V gave up 3 bases and J gave up 5 bases, with 4 bases separating them. CDR3 region: CASSFLETQYF. DNA for the CDR3: TGTGCCAGCAGTTTTCTTGAGACCCAGTACTTC.

This clonotype was found a few times. The J gene is TRBJ2-1, the V gene TRBV20-1; D gene unclear. V gave up 6 bases and J gave up 8 bases, with 17 bases separating them. Germline CDR1 DFQATT, CDR2 SNEGSKA (reference sequence). The CDR3 covers 13 residues. DNA for the CDR3: TGCAGTGCCGAGAGGCCCGGCCTGGATGAGCAGTTCTTC. This sequence encodes CSAERPGLDEQFF.

The rearrangement uses TRBV19 and TRBJ1-5; 7 positions match TRBD1. V shed 3 bases, J shed 0 bases, and the junction held 2 bases outside the gene matches. The CDR3 consists of 15 residues. Germline V lookup: CDR1 LNHDA, CDR2 SQIVND (reference sequence). The CDR3, as DNA: TGTGCCAGTAGTATGGGACAGACTAGCAATCAGCCCCAGCATTTT. This encodes CASSMGQTSNQPQHF.

This clonotype showed up just a few times. The chain has TRBV6-2 or TRBV6-3 and TRBJ2-1; 8 bases fit TRBD2. The germline gives CDR1 MNHEY, CDR2 SVGEGT. V lost 6 bases to trimming and J lost 9 bases; unmatched junction nucleotides: 10. The CDR3 runs 14 residues. The CDR3 DNA reads as TGTGCCAGCAGGGAGGGGACTAGGTGGAGTGAGCAGTTCTTC. Protein product: CASREGTRWSEQFF.

This clonotype was picked up a small number of times. This rearrangement joins TRBV7-8 to TRBJ2-1; 8 bases agree with TRBD1. Germline V lookup: CDR1 SGHVS, CDR2 FQNEAQ. CDR3 length equals 16 residues. The trim removed 4 bases at V and 7 bases at J, leaving 12 bases unmatched. CDR3 DNA: TGTGCCAGCAGCTACACAGGGGGTCAGGGTTTTAATGAGCAGTTCTTC. This encodes CASSYTGGQGFNEQFF.

This clonotype has a handful of counts. The chain couples TRBV6-1 to TRBJ2-7; D could derive from TRBD1 or TRBD2 (5 bases each). There are 15 residues in the CDR3. Trimming took 5 bases from V and 2 from J, leaving 16 bases between them. Germline-derived CDR1 and CDR2 are MNHNS and SASEGT. The DNA for the CDR3 is TGTGCCAGCAGTCCCCCGGGACGGACCACCTACGAGCAGTACTTC. It specifies CASSPPGRTTYEQYF.

This clonotype was detected a few times. V is TRBV5-1 and J is TRBJ2-1, with D hard to call. The germline CDR1 and CDR2 sequences are SGHRS and YFSETQ. The CDR3 is made up of 12 amino acids. V was trimmed by 4 bases and J by 9 bases, leaving 11 bases between them. CDR3 nucleotides: TGCGCCAGCAGCCTCTCGGTGCGTGAGCAGTTCTTC. It yields the protein CASSLSVREQFF.

This clonotype was detected only a few times. The CDR3 nucleotides are TGCAGCGTTGCTTACCAGGGGACGTATGGCTACACCTTC. Translating gives CSVAYQGTYGYTF. The chain uses TRBV29-1 and TRBJ1-2, with D tentatively TRBD1 (6 bases). CDR1 SQVTM and CDR2 ANQGSEA come from the germline V gene. This CDR3 is 13 amino acids long. The V end lost 4 bases, the J end lost 5 bases, and 14 bases lay between the germline ends.

In its sample, this clonotype was seen a few times. The chain is built from TRBV19 and TRBJ1-4, with D unresolved. The ends were cut back, 5 bases at V and 5 bases at J, with 9 bases in the middle. CDR3 length: 13 residues. The germline V gene encodes CDR1 LNHDA and CDR2 SQIVND (reference sequence). CDR3: CASSPRRNEKLFF. The CDR3 DNA reads as TGTGCCAGTAGTCCCCGGAGGAATGAAAAACTGTTTTTT.

The chain employs TRBV5-1 and TRBJ2-1; D call uncertain. The CDR3 is 16 residues long. Trimming removed 4 bases at V and 1 base at J, with 15 bases between. Per the germline V gene, CDR1 is SGHRS and CDR2 is YFSETQ. CDR3 in DNA: TGCGCCAGCAGCCCTACCAGGCTCCCGTCCTACAATGAGCAGTTCTTC. As protein: CASSPTRLPSYNEQFF.

J is TRBJ2-7 and V is TRBV29-1; 7 bases align to TRBD1. Germline V gives CDR1 SQVTM, CDR2 ANQGSEA. The length of the CDR3 is 14 residues. The junction had 12 bases not matched to a gene; V was cut back by 6 bases and J by 4 bases. CDR3 loop: CSVGAETGPYEQYF. CDR3 DNA: TGCAGCGTCGGCGCCGAGACAGGGCCTTACGAGCAGTACTTC.